These 20 T cell receptor beta chains came from one sample sequenced in a study of early T cells in non-severe SARS-CoV-2 infection. One entry per CDR3 protein results from TCRdb running MiXCR on the 5' RACE reads. The repertoire holds tens of thousands of distinct CDR3 sequences, with 3% to 4% as singletons. The sample comprised whole blood. The receptors come from an adult who was a healthcare worker with PCR-confirmed SARS-CoV-2 infection or an uninfected control (not recorded which).

This clonotype was seen at least ten times. The chain employs TRBV6-1 and TRBJ1-2, with no clear D. The CDR3 is 15 residues long. Between the trimmed V and J ends, which lost 0 bases and 0 bases, there was a span of 8 bases. CDR1 is MNHNS, CDR2 SASEGT, per germline. The CDR3 DNA reads TGTGCCAGCAGTGAAGCGCTGGTTTCTAACTATGGCTACACCTTC. It translates to CASSEALVSNYGYTF.

The chain links TRBV7-9 to TRBJ2-7; 9 bases map to TRBD1. CDR1 is SEHNR, CDR2 FQNEAQ, per germline (reference sequence). CDR3 length: 21 amino acids. V lost 0 bases, J lost 1 base, and 19 bases stayed unmatched. CDR3 protein: CASSLAVPLGTGFLPSYEQYF. DNA of the CDR3: TGTGCCAGCAGCTTAGCGGTACCCCTCGGGACAGGGTTCTTACCATCCTACGAGCAGTACTTC.

In its sample, this clonotype was seen many times. The rearrangement uses TRBV7-2 and TRBJ2-2; TRBD2 agrees at 9 bases. Losses at the gene ends were 1 base for V and 5 bases for J; bases not matched to a gene: 8. The CDR3 runs 17 residues. CDR1 and CDR2 from the germline V gene are SGHTA and FQGNSA. The CDR3 nucleotides are TGTGCCAGCAGCTTAGTAGTTTGGCGGGAGGGGACCGGGGAGCTGTTTTTT. Encoded protein: CASSLVVWREGTGELFF. Full variable domain (rest looked up from reference TRBV7-2 and TRBJ2-2): GAGVSQSPSNKVTEKGKDVELRCDPISGHTALYWYRQSLGQGLEFLIYFQGNSAPDKSGLPSDRFSAERTGGSVSTLTIQRTQQEDSAVYLCASSLVVWREGTGELFFGEGSRLTVL.

The rearrangement links TRBV4-1 to TRBJ2-6; D gene unclear. V was shortened by 4 bases and J by 2 bases, with 3 bases between the two germline ends. This CDR3 region has 13 residues. The germline V gene has CDR1 MGHRA and CDR2 YSYEKL. The CDR3 DNA follows: TGCGCCAGCAGCCCTACTGGGGCCAACGTCCTGACTTTC. It specifies CASSPTGANVLTF.

Many counts were recorded for this clonotype. The V and J genes are TRBV14 and TRBJ2-1; D remains ambiguous. Germline values: CDR1 SGHDN, CDR2 FVKESK. Trimming removed 4 bases at V and 0 bases at J, with 7 bases between. This CDR3 is 14 amino acids long. CDR3: CASSPPDSYNEQFF. The DNA of the CDR3 is TGTGCCAGCAGCCCTCCCGACTCCTACAATGAGCAGTTCTTC.

This clonotype has at least ten counts. The rearrangement uses TRBV19 and TRBJ1-4, with no clear D. Germline loops: CDR1 LNHDA, CDR2 SQIVND (reference sequence). This CDR3 contains 11 residues. V gave up 8 bases and J gave up 3 bases, with 4 bases separating them. CDR3: CASRSNEKLFF. The CDR3, as DNA: TGTGCCAGTCGGTCTAATGAAAAACTGTTTTTT.

This sequence joins TRBV7-9 and TRBJ1-3, with D possibly TRBD1 on 6 matching bases. CDR1 is SEHNR and CDR2 is FQNEAQ in the germline V gene (reference sequence). V lost 6 bases to trimming and J lost 8 bases, with 14 bases between them. CDR3 length equals 13 residues. The CDR3 loop reads CASSSQGADTIYF. CDR3 coding DNA: TGTGCCAGCAGTTCACAGGGAGCGGACACCATATATTTT.

The sample holds many counts of this clonotype. The J gene is TRBJ2-1, the V gene TRBV29-1, with 9 bases matching TRBD2. With 4 bases clipped from V and 4 bases from J, the junction kept 5 bases outside the gene matches. Germline lookup yields CDR1 SQVTM and CDR2 ANQGSEA. The CDR3 contains 14 residues. The CDR3 sequence is CSVVILAGYNEQFF. The CDR3 DNA is TGCAGCGTTGTAATTCTAGCGGGGTACAATGAGCAGTTCTTC.

This clonotype was seen ten or more times. V gene TRBV7-3 combines with J gene TRBJ1-6; D gene unclear. The V end was cut by 8 bases, the J end by 0 bases, with 11 bases between. CDR1 is SGHTA and CDR2 is FQGTGA in the germline V gene. The CDR3 contains 15 residues. For the CDR3, the DNA is TGTGCCAGCGCTCCCTCCAGCTCCTATAATTCACCCCTCCACTTT. Translation gives CASAPSSSYNSPLHF.

The chain joins TRBV6-6 to TRBJ1-1; D not certain. Trimming took off 8 bases at V and 3 bases at J, with 13 bases between the two ends. Germline V gives CDR1 MNHNY, CDR2 SVGAGI (reference sequence). This CDR3 contains 13 residues. CDR3 sequence (DNA): TGTGCCAGCCGGCGGGGTTTTGACACTGAAGCTTTCTTT. This codes for CASRRGFDTEAFF.

This clonotype was detected ten times or more. The chain links TRBV28 to TRBJ2-7; 10 nucleotides align to TRBD1. CDR1 is MDHEN, CDR2 SYDVKM, per germline. The V and J ends lost 6 bases and 2 bases, in that order; junction bases with no gene match: 7. The CDR3 loop spans 15 amino acids. The CDR3 here is CASSPGQGSTYEQYF. CDR3 in DNA: TGTGCCAGCAGCCCGGGACAGGGGTCGACCTACGAGCAGTACTTC.

This clonotype was found many times. The chain has TRBV29-1 and TRBJ1-1; 8 bases fit TRBD1. Trimming took 5 bases from V and 5 from J; bases not matched to a gene: 19. The CDR3 has 17 amino acids. Germline loops: CDR1 SQVTM, CDR2 ANQGSEA. The CDR3 sequence is CSVRIAPSGQVETEAFF. The CDR3 nucleotides read TGCAGCGTTAGAATAGCGCCTTCGGGACAGGTCGAGACTGAAGCTTTCTTT.

This clonotype was detected ten times or more. The V gene is TRBV7-2, the J gene TRBJ2-4; 9 nucleotides match TRBD1. CDR1 is SGHTA and CDR2 is FQGNSA in the germline V gene. V lost 2 bases and J lost 8; bases outside the gene matches: 16. CDR3 length equals 18 residues. CDR3 protein: CASSLTPPGTGMGDIQYF. For the CDR3, the DNA is TGTGCCAGCAGCTTAACTCCTCCCGGGACAGGGATGGGGGACATTCAGTACTTC.

Sample share makes this clonotype medium-sized (0.01 to 0.1%). This sequence joins TRBV28 and TRBJ2-7; D may be TRBD1 (7 bases). The CDR3 is 13 amino acids. The V gene's germline CDR1 is MDHEN and CDR2 SYDVKM. V lost 7 bases and J 5 bases, leaving 15 bases between the germline ends. The CDR3: CASIRQGGHEQYF. The CDR3 region has the DNA TGTGCCAGCATTAGACAGGGAGGCCACGAGCAGTACTTC.

This clonotype was recorded at least ten times. This sequence joins TRBV15 and TRBJ2-7, with D tentatively TRBD2 (6 bases). The V and J ends lost 5 bases and 0 bases respectively, with 11 bases between them. The germline CDR1 and CDR2 sequences are LNHNV and YYDKDF (reference sequence). The CDR3 is 14 amino acids. For the CDR3, the DNA is TGTGCCACCAGCCGTGGCGGGAACTCCTACGAGCAGTACTTC. It specifies CATSRGGNSYEQYF.

This clonotype was counted only a few times. The CDR3: CASSLPLAQRTEAFF. As DNA, the CDR3 is TGTGCCAGCAGTTTACCCTTAGCACAGCGCACTGAAGCTTTCTTT. V gene TRBV28 combines with J gene TRBJ1-1; the D is unclear. The CDR3 totals 15 residues. Trimming removed 2 bases at V and 4 bases at J, with 14 bases between. Germline V lookup: CDR1 MDHEN, CDR2 SYDVKM.

This clonotype came up many times. The chain uses TRBV24-1 and TRBJ2-1; D remains ambiguous. The germline gives CDR1 KGHDR, CDR2 SFDVKD. V was shortened by 5 bases and J by 3 bases, with 4 bases between the two germline ends. This CDR3 has 12 amino acids. The DNA for the CDR3 is TGTGCCACCAGTGGAAACTACAATGAGCAGTTCTTC. Residues: CATSGNYNEQFF.

This clonotype was counted many times. This chain connects TRBV6-5 to TRBJ2-2, with D unresolved. The CDR3 runs 13 residues. Trimming pared 6 bases from V and 0 bases from J, leaving 5 bases between. Germline V lookup: CDR1 MNHEY, CDR2 SVGAGI. In DNA form, the CDR3 reads TGTGCCAGCAGCCTAACGAACACCGGGGAGCTGTTTTTT. Residues: CASSLTNTGELFF.

By proportion, this clonotype is medium-sized. V gene TRBV9 combines with J gene TRBJ2-1; 10 nucleotides line up with TRBD2. The junction had 15 bases not matched to a gene; V was cut back by 0 bases and J by 6 bases. Germline V gives CDR1 SGDLS, CDR2 YYNGEE. This CDR3 region has 19 residues. In nucleotides, the CDR3 is TGTGCCAGCAGCGTAGCCAGCGGGAGGGCCGGAGGGGGATCCAATGAGCAGTTCTTC. Protein: CASSVASGRAGGGSNEQFF.

This clonotype showed up many times. The chain has TRBV5-6 and TRBJ2-3; TRBD1 or TRBD2 may be the D gene (6 bases each). V was cut by 0 bases and J by 2 bases, with 13 bases left in between. The CDR3 spans 16 residues. From germline, CDR1 is SGHDT and CDR2 YYEEEE. CDR3 bases: TGTGCCAGCAGCTTGGAGGAGACGGGGGCCACAGATACGCAGTATTTT. Residues: CASSLEETGATDTQYF.